These T cell receptor beta chains were read from a single sample in a study of blood T cell repertoires in COVID-19. The repertoire was sequenced with immunoSEQ multiplex PCR; TCRdb's copy has only in-frame clones and lacks some. The data contain some 180,000 clones, roughly 80% of them seen just once; the ten biggest clones take up roughly 9.6%. Sequencing was performed on peripheral blood. The receptors stem from a middle-aged woman with COVID-19, enrolled during active disease. Both conserved end residues are part of each CDR3. A D gene is named only where the DNA matches it firmly. Only part of the rows carry a size: once, few, many, or a class if the clone is expanded.

size	V	D	J	DNA	CDR3
.	TRBV5-6	TRBD1	TRBJ1-2	TGTGCCAGCAGCTCCGGGACAGGGGTCGGCTATGGCTACACCTTC	CASSSGTGVGYGYTF
few	TRBV6-5	TRBD1	TRBJ1-1	TGTGCCAGCAGCCCCCGGGACAGCTACACTGAAGCTTTCTTT	CASSPRDSYTEAFF
once	TRBV6-5	TRBD1	TRBJ1-1	TGTGCCAGCAGGACAAGGACAGGGGGGACTGAAGCTTTCTTT	CASRTRTGGTEAFF
.	TRBV27	.	TRBJ2-5	TGTGCCAGCAGAAAAGACAGGACACAAGAGACCCAGTACTTC	CASRKDRTQETQYF
few	TRBV10-3	TRBD2	TRBJ2-1	TGTGCCATCGAGCGGGGAAGCTCCTACAATGAGCAGTTCTTC	CAIERGSSYNEQFF
.	TRBV2	.	TRBJ2-7	TGTGCCAGCAGTGTACGCCCAGGGGTCGGCGAGCAGTACTTC	CASSVRPGVGEQYF
.	TRBV30	.	TRBJ2-2	TGTGCCTGGAGTCATGGCCCCCCCGGGGAGCTGTTTTTT	CAWSHGPPGELFF
once	TRBV9	.	TRBJ2-1	TGTGCCAGCAGCGTATTCACTAGCTCCGATGAGCAGTTCTTC	CASSVFTSSDEQFF
.	TRBV3-1/TRBV3-2	.	TRBJ2-3	TGTGCCAGCAGCCAAGATCTGGTAGTCACAGATACGCAGTATTTT	CASSQDLVVTDTQYF
few	TRBV12-3/TRBV12-4	.	TRBJ1-3	TGTGCCAGCAGACCAACAGTTGGAAACACCATATATTTT	CASRPTVGNTIYF
.	TRBV19	TRBD1	TRBJ2-6	TGTGCCAGTAGTAGCGAGCAGGGGGCGCCTGGGGCCAACGTCCTGACTTTC	CASSSEQGAPGANVLTF
once	TRBV5-4	TRBD2	TRBJ2-3	TGTGCCAGCAGCCACCGGGGGGTTCTAAACACAGATACGCAGTATTTT	CASSHRGVLNTDTQYF
many	TRBV28	TRBD2	TRBJ2-5	TGTGCCAGCAGTTTTAGGGTTAGCGGGAGAGTCGCGACCCAGTACTTC	CASSFRVSGRVATQYF
.	TRBV19	.	TRBJ2-3	TGTGCCAGCTGCGAGGGGGTACTACGCCTAGATACGCAGTATTTT	CASCEGVLRLDTQYF
.	TRBV28	.	TRBJ2-4	TGTGCCAGCAGCCTCGGCGGGGTAGGGGCCAAAAACATTCAGTACTTC	CASSLGGVGAKNIQYF
.	TRBV7-9	TRBD1	TRBJ1-3	TGTGCCAGCAGCCACGACAGGGGGACGTGGTCTGGAAACACCATATATTTT	CASSHDRGTWSGNTIYF
.	TRBV20-1	.	TRBJ1-1	TGCAGTGCTAGAGATTTAGGGGTATCTTTCTTT	CSARDLGVSFF